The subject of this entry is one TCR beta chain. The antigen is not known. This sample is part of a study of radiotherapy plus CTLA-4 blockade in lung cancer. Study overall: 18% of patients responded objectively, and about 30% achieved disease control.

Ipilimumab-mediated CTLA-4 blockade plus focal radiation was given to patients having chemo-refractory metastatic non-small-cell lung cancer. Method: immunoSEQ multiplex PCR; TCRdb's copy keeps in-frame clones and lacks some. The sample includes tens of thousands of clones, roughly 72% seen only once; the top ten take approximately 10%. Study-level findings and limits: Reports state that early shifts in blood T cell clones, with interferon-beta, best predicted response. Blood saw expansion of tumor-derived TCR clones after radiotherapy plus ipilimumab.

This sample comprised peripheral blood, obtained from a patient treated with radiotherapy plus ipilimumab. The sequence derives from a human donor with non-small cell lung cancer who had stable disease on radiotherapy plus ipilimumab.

The CDR3 nucleotides are TGTGCCAGCAGTACTAGCGGGGGGGAATACGAGCAGTACTTC. Amino acids: CASSTSGGEYEQYF. This chain uses TRBV6-6 with TRBJ2-5; 13 nucleotides align to TRBD2. Gene TRBJ2-7 matches the end of the DNA better, so the J call may be wrong. Per the germline V gene, CDR1 is MNHNY and CDR2 is SVGAGI (reference sequence). This CDR3 is 14 amino acids long.